This TCR beta chain derives from a study of monozygotic twins with inflammatory bowel disease. Germline CDR1 reads MNHNS; CDR2 reads SASEGT. The CDR3 contains 13 residues. Every TCR library consumed 3500 ng of total RNA. Eight separate reactions per sample served to make cDNA. Template switching appended UMIs that held a 6-nucleotide sample barcode. TCRdb reanalyzed the 5' RACE reads and collapses them to one entry per CDR3 protein, without DNA. The sample totals 330,000 or so distinct CDR3 sequences. The genes are TRBV6-1 and TRBJ2-7; TCRdb reports TRBD2, a call that lacks DNA to check it against. This clonotype was sampled from a human donor with ulcerative colitis or Crohn's disease, or a healthy co-twin of an affected twin (not recorded which). Sequencing input: blood. This CDR3 reads CASSLLSSLEQYF.